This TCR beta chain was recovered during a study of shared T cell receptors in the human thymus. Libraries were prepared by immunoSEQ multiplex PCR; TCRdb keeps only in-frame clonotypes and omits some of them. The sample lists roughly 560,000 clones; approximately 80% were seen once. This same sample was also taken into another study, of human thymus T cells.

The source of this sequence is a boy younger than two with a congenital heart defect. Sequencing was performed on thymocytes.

This CDR3 reads CASIHSSHTEAFF. CDR3 DNA sequence: TGTGCCAGCATTCACTCGTCCCACACTGAAGCTTTCTTT. This chain uses TRBV7-2 with TRBJ1-1; D gene ambiguous. The CDR3 is made up of 13 amino acids. The V end lost 7 bases, the J end lost 3 bases, and 12 bases lay between the germline ends. Germline V gives CDR1 SGHTA, CDR2 FQGNSA.